A single sample gave rise to the 26 T cell receptor beta chains below, sequenced in a study of shared clonotypes between healthy human individuals. Using immunoSEQ multiplex PCR, the repertoire was profiled, and TCRdb retains in-frame clones only, with some absent. The profile shows around 1,100,000 clones, around 77% of them singletons. The material sequenced was memory CD4+ T cells from PBMCs. Stated subset: CD45RA-negative fraction. These receptors all stem from a man younger than 30 in good health. Some clones in this sample may be carry-over from other donors' samples.

The V and J genes are TRBV5-4 and TRBJ2-5; D unclear. The DNA end is a closer match to TRBJ2-7, so the J assignment may be wrong. The CDR3 spans 13 residues. Germline values: CDR1 SGHNT, CDR2 YYREEE (reference sequence). In DNA form, the CDR3 reads TGTGCCAGCAGCTTGGAACCAGGCAGCGAGCAGTACTTC. It is translated as CASSLEPGSEQYF.

This clone showed up just a few times. The gene calls are TRBV2 and TRBJ2-7, with D maybe TRBD2 (6 bases). V was pared by 5 bases and J by 3 bases, with 14 bases between. Germline CDR1 SNHLY, CDR2 FYNNEI. This CDR3 comprises 14 residues. CDR3 sequence: CASSQGLSNYEQYF. The CDR3 DNA reads as TGTGCCAGCAGTCAGGGACTGAGTAACTACGAGCAGTACTTC.

A word on this clone: Other nucleotide sequences in the sample specify the same CDR3. The rearrangement uses TRBV5-5 and TRBJ1-3; TRBD1 matches 7 bases. Losses at the gene ends were 3 bases for V and 0 bases for J; bases not matched to a gene: 0. The CDR3 contains 14 residues. Germline assignment: CDR1 SGHKS and CDR2 YYEKEE (reference sequence). CDR3 region: CASSSGGSGNTIYF. The CDR3 nucleotides read TGTGCCAGCAGCTCAGGGGGCTCTGGAAACACCATATATTTT.

This chain joins TRBV5-4 and TRBJ2-1, with D possibly being TRBD2 (7 bases). This CDR3 has 17 residues. Deletions cut 4 bases from V and 3 bases from J, with 20 bases between. CDR1 is SGHNT and CDR2 is YYREEE in the germline V gene (reference sequence). CDR3 coding DNA: TGTGCCAGCAGCCTGGGGGGGCTCTCAGCCAGCTACAATGAGCAGTTCTTC. Protein: CASSLGGLSASYNEQFF.

This clone was picked up one time. A much larger clone lies one base from this, so it may be a read error. The same CDR3 can be traced to other DNA sequences in this sample. V is TRBV28 and J is TRBJ1-4; D uncertain. Germline-derived CDR1 and CDR2 are MDHEN and SYDVKM. This CDR3 spans 13 amino acids. CDR3 coding DNA: TGCGCCATTTCGGCGGGAGGTAATGAAAAACTGTTTTTT. Amino acids: CAISAGGNEKLFF.

This chain connects TRBV9 to TRBJ2-5, with a possible D match to TRBD1 (6 bases). V lost 5 bases and J lost 5, with 13 bases in between. The CDR3 totals 13 residues. Germline V gene sequence: CDR1 SGDLS, CDR2 YYNGEE. This chain's CDR3 is CASRVQGAETQYF. As DNA, the CDR3 is TGTGCCAGCAGGGTACAGGGTGCCGAGACCCAGTACTTC.

This clone has a single count. This sequence joins TRBV6-5 and TRBJ1-3, with 8 bases that match TRBD1. Germline V gene sequence: CDR1 MNHEY, CDR2 SVGAGI. CDR3 length equals 14 residues. With 6 bases clipped from V and 3 bases from J, the junction kept 4 bases outside the gene matches. The CDR3 nucleotides are TGTGCCAGCAGGGACAGGGAAGGTGGAAACACCATATATTTT. Residues: CASRDREGGNTIYF.

About this clone: It may be a read error: a sequence one base away is much more abundant. This CDR3 is also generated by other DNA sequences in the sample. The V call is TRBV7-9, the J call TRBJ2-1, with D maybe TRBD2 (6 bases). V was cut by 0 bases and J by 3 bases, with 6 bases left in between. Germline V lookup: CDR1 SEHNR, CDR2 FQNEAQ (reference sequence). CDR3 size: 14 residues. CDR3 DNA sequence: TGTGCCAGCAGCTTAGCGGGAGGCTACAATGAGCAGTTCTTC. Translated, it gives CASSLAGGYNEQFF.

The chain links TRBV5-1 to TRBJ2-3, with D perhaps matching TRBD1 (5 bases). The CDR3 has 17 amino acids. Germline assignment: CDR1 SGHRS and CDR2 YFSETQ. V dropped 3 bases and J dropped 0 bases, with 17 bases sitting between them. CDR3 sequence: CASSSIRATISTDTQYF. The CDR3, as DNA: TGCGCCAGCAGCTCGATCAGGGCCACCATTAGCACAGATACGCAGTATTTT.

V is TRBV7-9 and J is TRBJ2-7; a weak D match, TRBD2 (6 bases). The CDR3 loop spans 16 amino acids. Looked up from germline, CDR1 is SEHNR and CDR2 is FQNEAQ (reference sequence). Trimming pared 0 bases from V and 4 bases from J, leaving 16 bases between. The DNA of the CDR3 is TGTGCCAGCAGCTTAGCTGGAGGGCTCGGGGGATACGAGCAGTACTTC. Translated, it gives CASSLAGGLGGYEQYF.

The chain joins TRBV14 to TRBJ2-1; D may be TRBD2 (5 bases). V was pared by 1 base and J by 0 bases, with 10 bases between. This CDR3 contains 16 residues. From germline, CDR1 is SGHDN and CDR2 FVKESK. CDR3 bases: TGTGCCAGCAGCCAAGCGCCGGGAAGCTCCTACAATGAGCAGTTCTTC. This sequence encodes CASSQAPGSSYNEQFF.

The CDR3 here is CASSVDSFTGELFF. In DNA form, the CDR3 reads TGTGCCAGCAGCGTAGACTCATTTACCGGGGAGCTGTTTTTT. The chain recombines TRBV9 with TRBJ2-2; unclear D gene. The CDR3 totals 14 residues. Germline CDR1 and CDR2: SGDLS and YYNGEE. Between the trimmed V and J ends, which lost 0 bases and 5 bases, there was a span of 8 bases.

The chain links TRBV28 to TRBJ1-1; 8 bases align to TRBD1. The germline V gene encodes CDR1 MDHEN and CDR2 SYDVKM. V lost 11 bases and J lost 13; bases outside the gene matches: 27. The CDR3 consists of 16 residues. CDR3 residues: CAVVYQIGTGNLEGFF. The CDR3 nucleotides are TGTGCCGTCGTCTATCAAATCGGGACAGGTAATCTGGAGGGTTTCTTT.

Concerning this clone: Sequence at one end of the junction differs from germline and may be a read error. V is TRBV29-1 and J is TRBJ1-4; perhaps TRBD1 as D (6 bases). The CDR3 totals 12 residues. Looked up from germline, CDR1 is SQVTM and CDR2 is ANQGSEA. The DNA of the CDR3 is TGCAGCGTTCAGGGGAGCAATGAAGAACTGTTTTTT. This translates into CSVQGSNEELFF.

The genes are TRBV5-1 and TRBJ2-5; D remains ambiguous. V was clipped by 0 bases and J by 5 bases, with 8 bases between them. The length of the CDR3 is 13 residues. Germline loops: CDR1 SGHRS, CDR2 YFSETQ. The CDR3 here is CASSLDRYETQYF. The DNA for the CDR3 is TGCGCCAGCAGCTTGGATAGGTACGAGACCCAGTACTTC.

The J gene is TRBJ1-2, the V gene TRBV11-1, with unresolved D. The CDR3 is made up of 13 amino acids. V was trimmed by 5 bases and J by 6 bases, leaving 13 bases between them. Germline V CDR1 and CDR2: SGHAT, FQDESV (reference sequence). The CDR3 region is CASSARLGDGYTF. For the CDR3, the DNA is TGTGCCAGCAGCGCCCGTCTTGGAGATGGCTACACCTTC.

This clone was seen more than once but under ten times. The chain recombines TRBV2 with TRBJ2-7; 7 nucleotides agree with TRBD2. Germline CDR1 and CDR2: SNHLY and FYNNEI. The CDR3 runs 15 residues. Trimming cost V 5 bases and J 5 bases; bases outside gene matches: 12. CDR3 region: CASSPEGRGMNEQYF. CDR3 in DNA: TGTGCCAGCAGTCCCGAGGGGCGGGGGATGAACGAGCAGTACTTC. Full variable domain (rest looked up from reference TRBV2 and TRBJ2-7): EPEVTQTPSHQVTQMGQEVILRCVPISNHLYFYWYRQILGQKVEFLVSFYNNEISEKSEIFDDQFSVERPDGSNFTLKIRSTKLEDSAMYFCASSPEGRGMNEQYFGPGTRLTVT.

The chain links TRBV10-3 to TRBJ2-3; D remains ambiguous. CDR3 length: 12 residues. In germline, CDR1 is ENHRY, CDR2 SYGVKD. CDR3 protein: CATTGSTDTQYF. DNA of the CDR3: TGTGCAACCACCGGTAGCACAGATACGCAGTATTTT.

This rearrangement joins TRBV19 to TRBJ2-3; D perhaps matches TRBD1 (6 bases). Germline V CDR1 and CDR2: LNHDA, SQIVND (reference sequence). Trimming took off 6 bases at V and 1 base at J, with 11 bases between the two ends. The CDR3 sequence is 14 residues long. The CDR3: CASSRGWGTDTQYF. The CDR3 DNA reads as TGTGCCAGTAGCAGGGGTTGGGGCACAGATACGCAGTATTTT.

This sequence joins TRBV2 and TRBJ2-3; 13 positions match TRBD2. The CDR3 consists of 16 residues. Germline V CDR1 and CDR2: SNHLY, FYNNEI. V shed 10 bases and J 4 bases; nucleotides not matched to a gene: 11. DNA for the CDR3: TGTGCCACCAGCGTCGGACTAGCGGGGGATGCAGATACGCAGTATTTT. This codes for CATSVGLAGDADTQYF.

This rearrangement joins TRBV28 to TRBJ2-2; 10 nucleotides align to TRBD1. This CDR3 contains 16 residues. CDR1 is MDHEN and CDR2 is SYDVKM in the germline V gene. V was clipped by 6 bases and J by 5 bases; unmatched bases: 9. CDR3 protein: CASRTTGQGFTGELFF. DNA for the CDR3: TGTGCCAGCAGGACCACGGGACAGGGGTTTACCGGGGAGCTGTTTTTT.

The rearrangement links TRBV18 to TRBJ2-7; the match to TRBD2 covers 13 bases. The V segment lost 9 bases and the J segment 9 bases; nucleotides outside the gene matches: 8. Germline CDR1 KGHSH, CDR2 LQKENI. The CDR3 loop spans 13 amino acids. CDR3 in amino acids: CASHPGLAGSQYF. For the CDR3, the DNA is TGTGCCAGTCACCCGGGACTAGCGGGATCGCAGTACTTC. Together with reference TRBV18 and TRBJ2-7, the CDR3 gives the full variable domain: NAGVMQNPRHLVRRRGQEARLRCSPMKGHSHVYWYRQLPEEGLKFMVYLQKENIIDESGMPKERFSAEFPKEGPSILRIQQVVRGDSAAYFCASHPGLAGSQYFGPGTRLTVT.

The V gene is TRBV28, the J gene TRBJ1-1; D gene uncertain. The CDR3 loop spans 12 amino acids. CDR1 is MDHEN, CDR2 SYDVKM, per germline. V was shortened by 2 bases and J by 7 bases, with 8 bases between the two germline ends. The CDR3 protein is CASSLLGSEAFF. The CDR3 nucleotides are TGTGCCAGCAGTTTACTGGGGAGTGAAGCTTTCTTT.

The chain is built from TRBV27 and TRBJ2-2, with D perhaps TRBD2 (7 bases). The CDR3 is 14 residues long. Trimming stripped 4 bases from V and 6 bases from J, with 12 bases between. CDR1 is MNHEY and CDR2 is SMNVEV in the germline V gene (reference sequence). CDR3 protein: CASSWTGGSGELFF. The CDR3 nucleotides are TGTGCCAGCAGTTGGACGGGGGGCTCCGGGGAGCTGTTTTTT.

This clone was found a few times. An end of the junction differs from the germline gene, which may be a read error. The CDR3 DNA reads TGTGCCAGCAACACCGGGGGGGAGTCCTCCGAGCAGTACTTC. Protein: CASNTGGESSEQYF. The rearrangement links TRBV4-2 to TRBJ2-7, with 8 positions matching TRBD2. Germline CDR1 LGHNA, CDR2 YNFKEQ. This CDR3 has 14 amino acids.

CDR3 in amino acids: CASQGQDNYGYTF. CDR3 in DNA: TGTGCCAGCCAGGGACAGGACAACTATGGCTACACCTTC. The chain links TRBV2 to TRBJ1-2; TRBD1 agrees at 8 bases. Per the germline V gene, CDR1 is SNHLY and CDR2 is FYNNEI. With 8 bases clipped from V and 2 bases from J, the junction kept 4 bases outside the gene matches. This CDR3 is built from 13 residues.